This record looks at one T cell receptor beta chain sequence and its context. Its antigen is as yet unknown. The entry originates in a study of tumor-infiltrating lymphocytes in localized non-small cell lung cancer. The overall study: Some samples were collected after neoadjuvant chemotherapy; smokers, never-smokers and several histologies were included. Notes on the study in general: Technical variation could not be separated from intratumor heterogeneity here.

The protocol was immunoSEQ multiplex PCR, while the TCRdb copy is restricted to in-frame clones and leaves out a portion. The sample has tens of thousands of clones; over 60% are singletons. The CDR3 is 16 residues long. Germline CDR1 reads SSHAT; CDR2 reads FNYEAQ (reference sequence). V lost 2 bases and J 2 bases, leaving 12 bases between the germline ends. The sequence was collected from a human donor with non-small cell lung cancer. This chain connects TRBV7-7 to TRBJ2-2; D uncertain. Sequencing was done on a sample of lung tumor tissue. The CDR3 reads CASSLNTETNTGELFF. The CDR3 DNA follows: TGTGCCAGCAGCTTAAATACAGAGACTAACACCGGGGAGCTGTTTTTT.